Each of the 24 T cell receptor beta chains below was sequenced from the same sample in a study of metastatic and nonmetastatic thyroid tumors. Using MiXCR, TCRdb reanalyzed the PCR reads. This table holds some 16,000 clones, roughly 26% found once. Thyroid surgery was preceded by no treatment in any patient. The specimen sequenced was tumor tissue. These receptors all come from a male donor with papillary thyroid cancer or a benign thyroid nodule (not recorded which). Some clones in this sample may be carry-over from other donors' samples.

This sequence joins TRBV6-6 and TRBJ1-3; weak D call: TRBD1 (5 bases). CDR3 length: 15 amino acids. V shed 2 bases and J shed 1 base, with 9 bases lying between them. Per the germline V gene, CDR1 is MNHNY and CDR2 is SVGAGI (reference sequence). DNA of the CDR3: TGTGCCAGCAGTTACAGGGACGGATCTGGAAACACCATATATTTT. This codes for CASSYRDGSGNTIYF.

The gene calls are TRBV13 and TRBJ2-5, with D tentatively TRBD1 (6 bases). Germline CDR1 is PRHDT and CDR2 is FYEKMQ (reference sequence). The length of the CDR3 is 16 residues. Trimming cost V 4 bases and J 7 bases, with 22 bases left between them. CDR3 amino acids: CASSSYRESATRTQYF. The CDR3 region has the DNA TGTGCCAGCAGCTCGTACAGGGAATCGGCCACGAGGACCCAGTACTTC.

There are many counts of this clone. This chain uses TRBV9 with TRBJ1-3; D might be TRBD1 (6 bases). This CDR3 region has 16 residues. V was cut by 4 bases and J by 3 bases, with 17 bases left in between. Germline CDR1 SGDLS, CDR2 YYNGEE. The CDR3 DNA is TGTGCCAGCAGCCGATTTGGGGGGCAGTTTGGAAACACCATATATTTT. Residues: CASSRFGGQFGNTIYF.

This clone was counted ten times or more. The chain joins TRBV30 to TRBJ1-1; a weak D match, TRBD1 (5 bases). There are 13 residues in the CDR3. V was clipped by 5 bases and J by 1 base, with 11 bases between them. CDR1 GTSNPN and CDR2 SVGIG come from the germline V gene (reference sequence). The CDR3 region is CAWGGETNTEAFF. The CDR3 DNA sequence: TGTGCCTGGGGGGGAGAGACGAACACTGAAGCTTTCTTT.

The rearrangement joins TRBV6-2 or TRBV6-3 to TRBJ2-7; D unclear. This CDR3 spans 12 amino acids. Per germline, CDR1 MNHEY and CDR2 SVGEGT. The V and J ends lost 0 bases and 2 bases respectively, with 2 bases between them. The CDR3 sequence: CASSYSTYEQYF. In DNA form, the CDR3 reads TGTGCCAGCAGTTACTCGACCTACGAGCAGTACTTC.

This clone was detected only a few times. This chain joins TRBV6-1 and TRBJ2-3, with 11 nucleotides matching TRBD2. CDR3 length equals 15 residues. Per germline, CDR1 MNHNS and CDR2 SASEGT. Germline trimming cut 4 bases from V and 5 bases from J; bases unmatched to any gene: 5. This CDR3 reads CASSGTSGCIDTQYF. The CDR3, as DNA: TGTGCCAGCAGTGGGACTAGCGGGTGCATAGATACGCAGTATTTT.

This clone has at least ten counts. Being one base from a much bigger clone, this may be a read error. The identical CDR3 is also encoded by other nucleotide sequences in the sample. V is TRBV19 and J is TRBJ2-1; no firm D call. This CDR3 region has 15 residues. Per germline, CDR1 LNHDA and CDR2 SQIVND (reference sequence). CDR3 coding DNA: TGTGCCAGTAGTAGGGCGGCACCATCCTACAATGAGCAGTTTTTC. Its translation: CASSRAAPSYNEQFF. Using reference TRBV19 and TRBJ2-1 for the parts outside the CDR3, the full variable domain is DGGITQSPKYLFRKEGQNVTLSCEQNLNHDAMYWYRQDPGQGLRLIYYSQIVNDFQKGDIAEGYSVSREKKESFPLTVTSAQKNPTAFYLCASSRAAPSYNEQFFGPGTRLTVL.

As DNA, the CDR3 is TGTGCCAGCAGTCAACCGGGTTTCGGGTCCTACGAGCAGTACTTC. It codes for CASSQPGFGSYEQYF. The gene calls are TRBV7-8 and TRBJ2-7; D gene ambiguous. V gave up 6 bases and J gave up 1 base, with 16 bases separating them. CDR1 and CDR2 from the germline V gene are SGHVS and FQNEAQ. This CDR3 is built from 15 residues.

Note on this clone: Its ends do not fully match the called genes, so a read error is possible. The rearrangement uses TRBV6-1 and TRBJ1-6, with D possibly TRBD1 on 5 matching bases. Germline lookup yields CDR1 MNHNS and CDR2 SASEGT. The CDR3 sequence is 13 residues long. The CDR3 DNA sequence: TGCGCCAGCAAAGAGGGGAATAATTCACCCCTCCACTTT. Protein product: CASKEGNNSPLHF.

This clone was detected a few times. This chain uses TRBV19 with TRBJ1-2; TRBD1 aligns across 7 bases. This CDR3 has 15 residues. Germline V gene lookup returns CDR1 LNHDA and CDR2 SQIVND (reference sequence). With 4 bases clipped from V and 5 bases from J, the junction kept 10 bases outside the gene matches. The CDR3 spells CASSSPRTGIYGYTF. DNA of the CDR3: TGTGCCAGTAGTAGCCCCCGGACAGGAATTTATGGCTACACCTTC.

This clone is medium-sized. The same CDR3 also results from other DNA sequences found in this sample. The chain links TRBV5-1 to TRBJ2-1; D uncertain. The length of the CDR3 is 13 residues. The V end lost 0 bases, the J end lost 6 bases, and 7 bases lay between the germline ends. Germline V CDR1 and CDR2: SGHRS, YFSETQ. The CDR3 bases are TGCGCCAGCAGCTTGGGTACATCCAATGAGCAGTTCTTC. Translating gives CASSLGTSNEQFF.

This clone is medium-sized. The chain joins TRBV5-1 to TRBJ2-7; D is perhaps TRBD1 (6 bases). From germline, CDR1 is SGHRS and CDR2 YFSETQ. V shed 4 bases and J shed 0 bases, with 8 bases lying between them. The CDR3 runs 13 residues. CDR3 region: CASSRDTSYEQYF. The CDR3 nucleotides are TGCGCCAGCAGCCGGGACACCTCCTACGAGCAGTACTTC. Together with reference TRBV5-1 and TRBJ2-7, the CDR3 gives the full variable domain: KAGVTQTPRYLIKTRGQQVTLSCSPISGHRSVSWYQQTPGQGLQFLFEYFSETQRNKGNFPGRFSGRQFSNSRSEMNVSTLELGDSALYLCASSRDTSYEQYFGPGTRLTVT.

V is TRBV5-1 and J is TRBJ2-2, with D uncertain. The germline V and J ends were trimmed by 4 bases and 1 base, with 11 bases remaining between them. Germline V gene sequence: CDR1 SGHRS, CDR2 YFSETQ. CDR3 length equals 15 residues. CDR3 sequence (DNA): TGCGCCAGCAGCACCAATGTCCTGAACACCGGGGAGCTGTTTTTT. Its translation is CASSTNVLNTGELFF.

The V gene is TRBV4-2, the J gene TRBJ1-1; the D gene is possibly TRBD1 (5 bases). The CDR3 is 15 residues long. Trimming left V 1 base short and J 2 bases short, with 11 bases between. Germline CDR1 LGHNA, CDR2 YNFKEQ. The CDR3 sequence is CASSQVRGTNTEAFF. The CDR3 DNA is TGTGCCAGCAGCCAAGTAAGGGGAACTAACACTGAAGCTTTCTTT.

There are many counts of this clone. The genes are TRBV10-3 and TRBJ2-1; 10 bases align to TRBD2. Looked up from germline, CDR1 is ENHRY and CDR2 is SYGVKD. The CDR3 sequence is 14 residues long. Trimming removed 10 bases from V and 0 bases from J; junction bases left unmatched: 3. The CDR3 loop reads CATRTSGSYNEQFF. The CDR3, as DNA: TGTGCCACCAGGACTAGCGGCTCCTACAATGAGCAGTTCTTC.

This clone was found many times. The chain recombines TRBV7-8 with TRBJ1-2; 9 bases align to TRBD1. V shed 3 bases and J 4 bases; nucleotides not matched to a gene: 6. Germline V gene lookup returns CDR1 SGHVS and CDR2 FQNEAQ. This CDR3 comprises 15 residues. The CDR3 loop is CASSFPGTGIYGYTF. In DNA, the CDR3 is TGTGCCAGCAGCTTCCCCGGGACAGGGATCTATGGCTACACCTTC.

Concerning this clone itself: This may be a read error, as it is one base from a much larger clone. The V call is TRBV4-1, the J call TRBJ2-3, with no clear D. This CDR3 has 15 residues. From germline, CDR1 is MGHRA and CDR2 YSYEKL. Deletions cut 1 base from V and 0 bases from J, with 8 bases between. The CDR3 spells CASSQGIASTDTQYF. In nucleotides, the CDR3 is TGCGCCAGCAGCCAAGGGATCGCCAGCACAGATACGCAGTATTTT.

This clone is classed as medium-sized (0.01 to 0.1%). The rearrangement links TRBV7-9 to TRBJ2-1, with a weak D call TRBD2 (6 bases). Germline V gives CDR1 SEHNR, CDR2 FQNEAQ (reference sequence). Between the trimmed V and J ends, which lost 5 bases and 3 bases, there was a span of 17 bases. The CDR3 consists of 16 residues. The DNA for the CDR3 is TGTGCCAGCAGCGTTCGGTTAGCGGCCCTCTACAATGAGCAGTTCTTC. It translates to CASSVRLAALYNEQFF.

This clone came up many times. V gene TRBV28 combines with J gene TRBJ2-7; 12 nucleotides align to TRBD2. Trimming cost V 4 bases and J 5 bases; bases outside gene matches: 6. The CDR3 spans 15 residues. Per the germline V gene, CDR1 is MDHEN and CDR2 is SYDVKM. The CDR3 protein is CASSYLAGGPDEQYF. For the CDR3, the DNA is TGTGCCAGCAGTTACCTAGCGGGAGGGCCGGACGAGCAGTACTTC.

The rearrangement uses TRBV20-1 and TRBJ2-7; unclear D gene. CDR3 size: 11 residues. V was pared by 1 base and J by 3 bases, with 4 bases between. CDR1 is DFQATT and CDR2 is SNEGSKA in the germline V gene (reference sequence). The CDR3 loop is CSARVDYEQYF. CDR3 nucleotide sequence: TGCAGTGCTAGAGTCGACTACGAGCAGTACTTC.

The rearrangement uses TRBV27 and TRBJ2-1; TRBD2 aligns across 9 bases. The CDR3 totals 17 residues. The germline V gene encodes CDR1 MNHEY and CDR2 SMNVEV (reference sequence). V lost 6 bases and J lost 8; bases outside the gene matches: 17. CDR3 nucleotides: TGTGCCAGCAGGGGATTGGCGGTAGCGGGAGTTGGGGATGAGCAGTTCTTC. Its protein is CASRGLAVAGVGDEQFF.

This chain uses TRBV20-1 with TRBJ1-2; TRBD1 agrees at 7 bases. CDR3 length equals 14 residues. The ends lost 3 bases at V and 4 bases at J; junction bases unmatched: 8. CDR1 is DFQATT, CDR2 SNEGSKA, per germline (reference sequence). In DNA, the CDR3 is TGCAGTGCTAGTGTCCAAGGGGGCGCCTATGGCTACACCTTC. Protein: CSASVQGGAYGYTF.

This clone was recorded a few times. This chain connects TRBV28 to TRBJ1-3; 7 nucleotides align to TRBD1. The CDR3 is made up of 16 amino acids. Germline lookup yields CDR1 MDHEN and CDR2 SYDVKM. V shed 5 bases, J shed 0 bases, and the junction held 7 bases outside the gene matches. The CDR3, as DNA: TGTGCCAGCAGTCCGGCGACAGGGACCTCTGGAAACACCATATATTTT. It yields the protein CASSPATGTSGNTIYF.

Concerning this clone: A junction end diverges from the germline sequence, so it may reflect a read error. V and J are TRBV27 and TRBJ1-2; unclear D gene. CDR3 length: 14 residues. Germline V gene lookup returns CDR1 MNHEY and CDR2 SMNVEV (reference sequence). The CDR3 nucleotides read TGTTCCAGCAGTATGGCAGCCACAGACTATGGCTACACCTTC. Translation gives CSSSMAATDYGYTF.